The present entry profiles one T cell receptor (beta chain) with its context. Its matching antigen is unknown. The data stem from a study of T cell responses to AZD1222 COVID-19 vaccine. Study-level results: Scientists sampled the repertoires only once the peak T cell response had passed. Reportedly, close to half of spike-specific TCRs are directed against unmutated variant regions.

Clones were read by immunoSEQ multiplex PCR, and TCRdb kept only the in-frame ones, dropping some. The sample lists 140,000 or so clones, roughly 90% occurring once. There are 17 residues in the CDR3. The V gene lost 0 bases and the J gene lost 5 bases, with 17 bases spanning the gap. Per the germline V gene, CDR1 is LNHNV and CDR2 is YYDKDF (reference sequence). This chain connects TRBV15 to TRBJ1-3, with D possibly TRBD1 on 5 matching bases. This receptor was taken from an adult who received the AZD1222 COVID-19 vaccine. This specimen was peripheral blood, taken 28 days after the second AZD1222 dose. This CDR3 is CATSREGIGAGRNTIYF. The DNA for the CDR3 is TGTGCCACCAGCAGAGAAGGGATTGGTGCAGGGAGAAACACCATATATTTT.